One sample yielded the 19 T cell receptor beta chains listed below, sequenced in a study of T cell responses to AZD1222 COVID-19 vaccine. The data were produced by immunoSEQ multiplex PCR, yet TCRdb's version contains in-frame clones alone and is incomplete. The table shows more than 90,000 clones, with 90% occurring only once. The starting material was peripheral blood, obtained on day 0 of AZD1222 vaccination. These receptors came from an adult in good health.

This clone was seen once. This rearrangement joins TRBV11-3 to TRBJ1-1, with D possibly TRBD1 on 5 matching bases. Germline V lookup: CDR1 SGHNT, CDR2 YENEEA. V gave up 0 bases and J gave up 3 bases, with 5 bases separating them. The CDR3 runs to 13 residues. CDR3 loop: CASSLEQDTEAFF. CDR3 in DNA: TGTGCCAGCAGCTTAGAACAGGACACTGAAGCTTTCTTT.

This clone was seen once. The chain joins TRBV3-1 (or the pseudogene TRBV3-2) to TRBJ1-5; D is unclear. The ends were cut back, 0 bases at V and 7 bases at J, with 10 bases in the middle. CDR3 length equals 14 residues. CDR1 LGHDT and CDR2 YNNKEL come from the germline V gene (reference sequence). DNA of the CDR3: TGTGCCAGCAGCCAAGATCTCGGCAGACAGCCCCAGCATTTT. Translating gives CASSQDLGRQPQHF.

V gene TRBV28 combines with J gene TRBJ1-4; D is uncertain. CDR3 length equals 14 residues. Germline CDR1 is MDHEN and CDR2 is SYDVKM. V was pared by 3 bases and J by 5 bases, with 10 bases between. CDR3 in amino acids: CASSFLASNEKLFF. The CDR3 DNA reads TGTGCCAGCAGTTTTTTGGCCTCGAATGAAAAACTGTTTTTT.

The rearrangement links TRBV4-1 to TRBJ2-7, with 10 bases fitting TRBD2. Germline CDR1 is MGHRA and CDR2 is YSYEKL. This CDR3 is 19 amino acids long. V shed 3 bases and J 3 bases; nucleotides not matched to a gene: 17. As DNA, the CDR3 is TGCGCCAGCAGCCAGATCTCATCCATACTAGCGGGACCCTTCTACGAGCAGTACTTC. Its translation is CASSQISSILAGPFYEQYF.

This rearrangement joins TRBV14 to TRBJ1-2; TRBD1 agrees at 9 bases. The CDR3 has 14 amino acids. The germline V gene has CDR1 SGHDN and CDR2 FVKESK. The V and J ends lost 6 bases and 8 bases, in that order; junction bases with no gene match: 10. CDR3 loop: CASRRPGTGNGYTF. The CDR3 DNA reads TGTGCCAGCAGGCGACCCGGGACAGGGAACGGCTACACCTTC.

In nucleotides, the CDR3 is TGTGCCAGCAGTTCCGCATGGGCAACTAATGAAAAACTGTTTTTT. It specifies CASSSAWATNEKLFF. This chain joins TRBV25-1 and TRBJ1-4; D gene uncertain. Germline V gives CDR1 MGHDK, CDR2 SYGVNS. V was pared by 5 bases and J by 0 bases, with 10 bases between. The CDR3 has 15 amino acids.

The chain recombines TRBV11-2 with TRBJ1-4, with no clear D. V dropped 2 bases and J dropped 13 bases, with 14 bases sitting between them. CDR1 and CDR2 from the germline V gene are SGHAT and FQNNGV. The CDR3 runs 13 residues. CDR3 bases: TGTGCCAGCAGCTTAAACAACAGATCCCCACTGTTTTTT. Translating it yields CASSLNNRSPLFF.

The chain recombines TRBV5-5 with TRBJ1-1; D gene uncertain. Germline CDR1 reads SGHKS; CDR2 reads YYEKEE (reference sequence). V lost 0 bases and J 2 bases, leaving 5 bases between the germline ends. This CDR3 contains 13 residues. The DNA for the CDR3 is TGTGCCAGCAGCTTGGTGTACAACACTGAAGCTTTCTTT. Translation: CASSLVYNTEAFF.

The CDR3 DNA reads TGTGCCAGCAGCTTCAATGTAAATGAAGCTTTCTTT. Residues: CASSFNVNEAFF. The chain is built from TRBV7-2 and TRBJ1-1; D gene unclear. Per germline, CDR1 SGHTA and CDR2 FQGNSA. The CDR3 contains 12 residues. Trimming removed 3 bases from V and 7 bases from J, with 9 bases in between.

The chain employs TRBV5-1 and TRBJ2-7; the D is unclear. V was shortened by 2 bases and J by 7 bases, with 19 bases between the two germline ends. CDR1 SGHRS and CDR2 YFSETQ come from the germline V gene. There are 15 residues in the CDR3. CDR3 protein: CASSLTLAKLIEQYF. The CDR3, as DNA: TGCGCCAGCAGCTTAACGTTAGCCAAGTTGATTGAGCAGTACTTC. Full variable domain (remainder filled in from reference TRBV5-1 and TRBJ2-7): KAGVTQTPRYLIKTRGQQVTLSCSPISGHRSVSWYQQTPGQGLQFLFEYFSETQRNKGNFPGRFSGRQFSNSRSEMNVSTLELGDSALYLCASSLTLAKLIEQYFGPGTRLTVT.

The rearrangement links TRBV27 to TRBJ2-5; TRBD2 matches at 9 bases. The CDR3 loop spans 13 amino acids. J lost 11 bases, V lost 0 bases, and 4 bases had no gene match. Germline values: CDR1 MNHEY, CDR2 SMNVEV (reference sequence). The CDR3 sequence: CASSLSVTSGQYF. The CDR3, as DNA: TGTGCCAGCAGTTTATCTGTGACTAGCGGACAGTACTTC.

This clone has a single count. This chain connects TRBV24-1 to TRBJ1-2, with D tentatively TRBD1 (6 bases). V lost 5 bases and J lost 5, with 14 bases in between. In germline, CDR1 is KGHDR, CDR2 SFDVKD. This CDR3 contains 14 residues. CDR3 amino acids: CATSGGAFGYGYTF. The CDR3 DNA is TGTGCCACCAGTGGGGGGGCTTTCGGGTATGGCTACACCTTC.

CDR3 coding DNA: TGCGCCAGCAGGAACTCCGGGACAGGGGACAATGAGCAGTTCTTC. It yields the protein CASRNSGTGDNEQFF. The chain employs TRBV5-1 and TRBJ2-1; 10 bases map to TRBD1. Germline CDR1 reads SGHRS; CDR2 reads YFSETQ. The J segment lost 5 bases and the V segment lost 5 bases, leaving 7 bases of the junction unmatched. This CDR3 is built from 15 residues.

This rearrangement joins TRBV10-3 to TRBJ1-5; TRBD1 aligns across 11 bases. The CDR3 is 15 residues long. V gave up 4 bases and J gave up 7 bases; unmatched junction bases: 6. CDR1 ENHRY and CDR2 SYGVKD come from the germline V gene. The DNA for the CDR3 is TGTGCCATCAGTGTAGGACAGGGGGCAGGACAGCCCCAGCATTTT. It codes for CAISVGQGAGQPQHF.

The rearrangement joins TRBV4-1 to TRBJ2-3; possibly TRBD1 or TRBD2 for D (6 bases each). The CDR3 runs 14 residues. Germline V gives CDR1 MGHRA, CDR2 YSYEKL. Between the trimmed V and J ends, which lost 0 bases and 7 bases, there was a span of 11 bases. CDR3 loop: CASSQDWGANTQYF. Here the CDR3 DNA reads TGCGCCAGCAGCCAAGACTGGGGGGCTAATACGCAGTATTTT.

J is TRBJ1-1 and V is TRBV5-4; D might be TRBD1 (6 bases). Germline CDR1 reads SGHNT; CDR2 reads YYREEE (reference sequence). Trimming pared 0 bases from V and 1 base from J, leaving 7 bases between. CDR3 length: 14 amino acids. CDR3 DNA: TGTGCCAGCAGCTTGGACAGGGCGAACACTGAAGCTTTCTTT. Its protein is CASSLDRANTEAFF.

The genes are TRBV27 and TRBJ1-2, with TRBD1 identical over 7 bases. Looked up from germline, CDR1 is MNHEY and CDR2 is SMNVEV (reference sequence). There are 13 residues in the CDR3. V lost 6 bases, J lost 8 bases, and 9 bases stayed unmatched. This chain's CDR3 is CASRTSTGPGYTF. In DNA form, the CDR3 reads TGTGCCAGCAGAACTTCGACAGGGCCGGGCTACACCTTC.

This sequence joins TRBV10-3 and TRBJ1-1, with D tentatively TRBD1 (5 bases). The CDR3 extends over 14 amino acids. Germline CDR1 reads ENHRY; CDR2 reads SYGVKD. The germline V and J ends were trimmed by 7 bases and 5 bases, with 17 bases remaining between them. Here the CDR3 DNA reads TGTGCCATCAAGGGAGTGGGAGAGGGGACTGAAGCTTTCTTT. Protein sequence: CAIKGVGEGTEAFF.

This chain joins TRBV5-6 and TRBJ2-7; 8 bases match TRBD1. Looked up from germline, CDR1 is SGHDT and CDR2 is YYEEEE. This CDR3 contains 14 residues. Trimming took 5 bases from V and 6 from J; bases not matched to a gene: 10. The CDR3 DNA reads TGTGCCAGCAGTTTCGGACAGGGCTTGGGCGAGCAGTACTTC. Translated: CASSFGQGLGEQYF. Full variable domain (remainder filled in from reference TRBV5-6 and TRBJ2-7): DAGVTQSPTHLIKTRGQQVTLRCSPKSGHDTVSWYQQALGQGPQFIFQYYEEEERQRGNFPDRFSGHQFPNYSSELNVNALLLGDSALYLCASSFGQGLGEQYFGPGTRLTVT.